This entry lists 16 T cell receptor beta chains sequenced from one sample in a study of response to subunit inactivated influenza vaccine. From the RT-PCR reads, TCRdb called clonotypes with MiXCR, one entry per CDR3 protein. The data contain 600,000 to 850,000 distinct CDR3 sequences, 14% of them seen just once; the ten biggest clones take up approximately 7.6%. Sequenced material: PBMCs from blood, taken 14 to 15 days before vaccination. The receptors originated from a man aged 50 or older who received an inactivated influenza vaccine.

This chain uses TRBV10-3 with TRBJ2-3; TRBD2 aligns across 12 bases. The trim removed 10 bases at V and 4 bases at J, leaving 6 bases unmatched. CDR1 and CDR2 (germline): ENHRY, SYGVKD. The CDR3 covers 14 residues. The CDR3 region is CATELAGGSDTQYF. The DNA of the CDR3 is TGTGCCACCGAACTAGCGGGGGGATCAGATACGCAGTATTTT.

The chain is built from TRBV11-1 and TRBJ2-6; weak D call: TRBD1 (5 bases). The CDR3 has 20 amino acids. Between the trimmed V and J ends, which lost 3 bases and 0 bases, there was a span of 21 bases. Per the germline V gene, CDR1 is SGHAT and CDR2 is FQDESV (reference sequence). The CDR3 spells CASSFDSLGHTTSGANVLTF. The CDR3 DNA sequence: TGTGCCAGCAGCTTCGATAGTTTGGGGCATACGACCTCTGGGGCCAACGTCCTGACTTTC.

The V call is TRBV12-3 or TRBV12-4, the J call TRBJ2-1; 14 bases line up with TRBD2. There are 15 residues in the CDR3. V shed 6 bases and J 8 bases; nucleotides not matched to a gene: 6. CDR3 in DNA: TGTGCCAGCAGACTGGGACTAGCGGGAGATTATGAGCAGTTCTTC. Protein: CASRLGLAGDYEQFF.

The DNA for the CDR3 is TGCAGTGCTAGTGGGGAGAGGGAGACCCAGTACTTC. The encoded protein is CSASGERETQYF. The chain couples TRBV20-1 to TRBJ2-5; D might be TRBD2 (5 bases). Trimming removed 3 bases at V and 5 bases at J, with 10 bases between. The CDR3 sequence is 12 residues long. Germline assignment: CDR1 DFQATT and CDR2 SNEGSKA (reference sequence).

This clonotype has a handful of counts. The rearrangement uses TRBV10-3 and TRBJ2-3; D is uncertain. Germline V gene data show CDR1 as ENHRY and CDR2 as SYGVKD. CDR3 length: 14 amino acids. V was shortened by 2 bases and J by 4 bases, with 10 bases between the two germline ends. The CDR3 reads CAISEAPHADTQYF. CDR3 nucleotide sequence: TGTGCCATCAGTGAGGCCCCGCACGCAGATACGCAGTATTTT.

The V and J genes are TRBV6-1 and TRBJ2-1; 11 bases match TRBD1. V lost 7 bases, J lost 8 bases, and 10 bases stayed unmatched. This CDR3 is built from 15 residues. Germline V gives CDR1 MNHNS, CDR2 SASEGT. CDR3 in DNA: TGTGCCAGCACCCAACAGGGGACAGGGGGGTATGAGCAGTTCTTC. Amino acids: CASTQQGTGGYEQFF.

This rearrangement joins TRBV7-8 to TRBJ2-5; D perhaps matches TRBD2 (7 bases). CDR3 size: 15 residues. Deletions cut 0 bases from V and 5 bases from J, with 13 bases between. Germline-derived CDR1 and CDR2 are SGHVS and FQNEAQ. CDR3 amino acids: CASSLARGGSETQYF. The CDR3 nucleotides are TGTGCCAGCAGCTTAGCTAGGGGGGGCTCGGAGACCCAGTACTTC.

This clonotype was recorded only once. The chain recombines TRBV7-3 with TRBJ2-3; 7 bases agree with TRBD2. The CDR3 sequence is 16 residues long. Germline V gene lookup returns CDR1 SGHTA and CDR2 FQGTGA. V shed 5 bases, J shed 2 bases, and the junction held 10 bases outside the gene matches. The CDR3 nucleotides are TGTGCCAGCAGCGAGGGGCGCGGGAGAGACACAGATACGCAGTATTTT. Its protein product is CASSEGRGRDTDTQYF.

This clonotype was picked up a small number of times. This rearrangement joins TRBV12-3 or TRBV12-4 to TRBJ1-4; D perhaps matches TRBD1 (5 bases). Trimming removed 3 bases from V and 7 bases from J, with 15 bases in between. The CDR3 covers 15 residues. CDR3 DNA: TGTGCCAGCAGTTTTCCGGGGCGCTTTCGTGAAAAACTGTTTTTT. This sequence encodes CASSFPGRFREKLFF.

J is TRBJ1-4 and V is TRBV29-1; no clear D. The germline V gene has CDR1 SQVTM and CDR2 ANQGSEA. CDR3 size: 12 residues. V dropped 5 bases and J dropped 13 bases, with 17 bases sitting between them. CDR3 DNA: TGCAGCGTTAAAGGGAATGGAGGGCTACTGTTTTTT. As protein: CSVKGNGGLLFF.

This clonotype appeared a few times. The CDR3 bases are TGCAGTGCTAGCCGGGACAGGGTCTACGAGCAGTACTTC. The encoded protein is CSASRDRVYEQYF. The V call is TRBV20-1, the J call TRBJ2-7; TRBD1 matches 9 bases. V lost 3 bases to trimming and J lost 3 bases; unmatched junction nucleotides: 3. CDR1 DFQATT and CDR2 SNEGSKA come from the germline V gene (reference sequence). The CDR3 loop spans 13 amino acids.

This clonotype showed up just a few times. The chain combines TRBV20-1 with TRBJ2-2; D is possibly TRBD1 (5 bases). Germline loops: CDR1 DFQATT, CDR2 SNEGSKA (reference sequence). The CDR3 extends over 14 amino acids. V shed 6 bases and J shed 5 bases, with 16 bases lying between them. This CDR3 reads CSADGQGETGELFF. As DNA, the CDR3 is TGCAGTGCGGACGGGCAGGGCGAGACCGGGGAGCTGTTTTTT.

This rearrangement joins TRBV7-8 to TRBJ2-1, with 13 nucleotides matching TRBD2. The CDR3 loop spans 19 amino acids. The germline V gene has CDR1 SGHVS and CDR2 FQNEAQ. The V and J ends lost 1 base and 7 bases, in that order; junction bases with no gene match: 13. CDR3 sequence: CASSLVVLAGGLFKNEQFF. Written as DNA, the CDR3 is TGTGCCAGCAGCTTAGTAGTACTAGCGGGGGGGCTTTTTAAGAATGAGCAGTTCTTC.

This clonotype is judged large. J is TRBJ2-7 and V is TRBV13; D possibly corresponds to TRBD1 (5 bases). The CDR3 is made up of 14 amino acids. Germline CDR1 and CDR2: PRHDT and FYEKMQ (reference sequence). Trimming left V 8 bases short and J 4 bases short, with 18 bases between. The CDR3, as DNA: TGTGCCAGCGGTACAGGCGCAGGTGTGTACGAGCAGTACTTC. Its translation: CASGTGAGVYEQYF.

This clonotype was observed a few times. The chain employs TRBV19 and TRBJ2-2; D may be TRBD1 (5 bases). CDR1 and CDR2 (germline): LNHDA, SQIVND (reference sequence). The CDR3 is made up of 12 amino acids. CDR3 in DNA: TGTTGTTCGACAGCCGACACCGGGGAGCTGTTTTTT. Residues: CCSTADTGELFF.

V and J are TRBV4-3 and TRBJ2-3; D possibly corresponds to TRBD1 (5 bases). CDR3 size: 15 residues. CDR1 LGHNA and CDR2 YSLEER come from the germline V gene. Between the trimmed V and J ends, which lost 0 bases and 8 bases, there was a span of 15 bases. The CDR3 protein is CASSQDGQPQGTQYF. The CDR3 DNA is TGCGCCAGCAGCCAAGATGGCCAGCCCCAGGGTACGCAGTATTTT.